A single sample is the source of the 30 T cell receptor beta chains below, sequenced in a study of lymphopenia after photon versus proton radiotherapy. Assay: immunoSEQ multiplex PCR; the TCRdb copy retains only in-frame clones and omits some. This sample carries approximately 150,000 clones, about 85% of them seen once, and the ten largest clones take approximately 4.8%. The input for sequencing was peripheral blood, taken from a patient treated with photon-based radiotherapy. These receptors were obtained from a man aged 45 to 65 with gastric cancer.

The chain recombines TRBV30 with TRBJ1-2; D call uncertain. The CDR3 loop spans 11 amino acids. Germline values: CDR1 GTSNPN, CDR2 SVGIG (reference sequence). Trimming left V 4 bases short and J 4 bases short, with 7 bases between. CDR3 sequence: CAWKEFYGYTF. CDR3 sequence (DNA): TGTGCCTGGAAGGAATTCTATGGCTACACCTTC.

This sequence joins TRBV19 and TRBJ1-1; D call uncertain. Germline V lookup: CDR1 LNHDA, CDR2 SQIVND (reference sequence). The V gene lost 3 bases and the J gene lost 0 bases, with 5 bases spanning the gap. The CDR3 extends over 13 amino acids. CDR3 bases: TGTGCCAGTAGTATGACAATGAACACTGAAGCTTTCTTT. Protein product: CASSMTMNTEAFF.

In this sample, this clone turned up once. The CDR3 DNA reads as TGTGCCAGCAGAGTGCTACCCAGCACAGATACGCAGTATTTT. Translating it yields CASRVLPSTDTQYF. The V gene is TRBV7-2, the J gene TRBJ2-3, with no clear D. The CDR3 has 14 residues. The V gene lost 6 bases and the J gene lost 0 bases, with 10 bases spanning the gap. Germline V CDR1 and CDR2: SGHTA, FQGNSA. Drawing the rest from reference TRBV7-2 and TRBJ2-3, the complete variable domain is GAGVSQSPSNKVTEKGKDVELRCDPISGHTALYWYRQSLGQGLEFLIYFQGNSAPDKSGLPSDRFSAERTGGSVSTLTIQRTQQEDSAVYLCASRVLPSTDTQYFGPGTRLTVL.

The chain has TRBV14 and TRBJ2-2, with TRBD1 matching over 7 bases. The length of the CDR3 is 16 residues. V shed 3 bases and J 4 bases; nucleotides not matched to a gene: 8. From germline, CDR1 is SGHDN and CDR2 FVKESK. The CDR3 loop is CASSHLTGFTTGELFF. The CDR3 DNA follows: TGTGCCAGCAGCCATTTGACAGGGTTTACCACCGGGGAGCTGTTTTTT.

This clone was seen only a few times. The chain uses TRBV7-8 and TRBJ1-5, with 10 bases aligning to TRBD1. V gave up 0 bases and J gave up 4 bases; unmatched junction bases: 3. Germline loops: CDR1 SGHVS, CDR2 FQNEAQ. This CDR3 has 16 amino acids. The CDR3: CASSLALGQGNQPQHF. The CDR3 DNA sequence: TGTGCCAGCAGCTTAGCTTTGGGACAGGGGAATCAGCCCCAGCATTTT.

The rearrangement uses TRBV5-8 and TRBJ2-1, with D hard to call. V shed 1 base and J shed 4 bases, with 0 bases lying between them. The CDR3 is 11 residues long. The germline V gene has CDR1 SGHTS and CDR2 YDEGEE. CDR3 bases: TGTGCCAGCAGCTTGTACAATGAGCAGTTCTTC. Its protein is CASSLYNEQFF.

Here the CDR3 DNA reads TGTGCCATTGGACGCCAGGGGGCAAGGAGCAATCAGCCCCAGCATTTT. Residues: CAIGRQGARSNQPQHF. J is TRBJ1-5 and V is TRBV6-6, with 8 bases lining up with TRBD1. Germline CDR1 MNHNY, CDR2 SVGAGI (reference sequence). This CDR3 contains 16 residues. Trimming removed 10 bases from V and 1 base from J; junction bases left unmatched: 12.

The gene calls are TRBV28 and TRBJ1-2, with 7 bases lining up with TRBD1. In germline, CDR1 is MDHEN, CDR2 SYDVKM. V gave up 6 bases and J gave up 5 bases; unmatched junction bases: 6. This CDR3 spans 13 amino acids. The CDR3 region is CASRLMGQYGYTF. The CDR3 region has the DNA TGTGCCAGCAGGTTGATGGGACAGTATGGCTACACCTTC.

This chain links TRBV7-9 with TRBJ1-2; tentatively, D is TRBD1 (6 bases). Trimming took off 5 bases at V and 4 bases at J, with 17 bases between the two ends. CDR1 and CDR2 (germline): SEHNR, FQNEAQ (reference sequence). CDR3 length: 15 amino acids. CDR3 sequence: CASSTIRQASYGYTF. The CDR3 bases are TGTGCCAGCAGCACTATTAGACAGGCATCCTATGGCTACACCTTC. The full variable domain, with the rest looked up from reference TRBV7-9 and TRBJ1-2, is DTGVSQNPRHKITKRGQNVTFRCDPISEHNRLYWYRQTLGQGPEFLTYFQNEAQLEKSRLLSDRFSAERPKGSFSTLEIQRTEQGDSAMYLCASSTIRQASYGYTFGSGTRLTVV.

The chain links TRBV27 to TRBJ2-3, with D perhaps being TRBD1 or TRBD2 (6 bases each). This CDR3 region has 14 residues. Germline V gives CDR1 MNHEY, CDR2 SMNVEV (reference sequence). The V end was cut by 3 bases, the J end by 6 bases, with 13 bases between. The CDR3 protein is CASSFTGAVDTQYF. CDR3 nucleotide sequence: TGTGCCAGCAGTTTTACGGGGGCCGTTGATACGCAGTATTTT.

This clone came up once. The chain carries TRBV29-1 and TRBJ2-7, with TRBD1 identical over 11 bases. V lost 3 bases, J lost 4 bases, and 2 bases stayed unmatched. Germline lookup yields CDR1 SQVTM and CDR2 ANQGSEA. CDR3 size: 13 residues. CDR3 sequence (DNA): TGCAGCGTTGAGGGACAGGGGGGATACGAGCAGTACTTC. It codes for CSVEGQGGYEQYF.

The J gene is TRBJ2-3, the V gene TRBV10-3; no clear D. Germline V gene sequence: CDR1 ENHRY, CDR2 SYGVKD. The CDR3 runs to 16 residues. V gave up 3 bases and J gave up 0 bases, with 13 bases separating them. This chain's CDR3 is CAISDPVQLSTDTQYF. CDR3 nucleotides: TGTGCCATCAGTGACCCTGTCCAGCTCAGCACAGATACGCAGTATTTT.

V gene TRBV19 combines with J gene TRBJ2-3; 11 bases are shared with TRBD2. The CDR3 extends over 15 amino acids. V shed 6 bases, J shed 0 bases, and the junction held 2 bases outside the gene matches. The germline V gene has CDR1 LNHDA and CDR2 SQIVND (reference sequence). The CDR3 DNA is TGTGCCAGTAGACGACTAGCGGGAAGCACAGATACGCAGTATTTT. Its protein product is CASRRLAGSTDTQYF.

The chain combines TRBV6-5 with TRBJ2-7; TRBD2 might be the D (6 bases). Germline assignment: CDR1 MNHEY and CDR2 SVGAGI. This CDR3 is built from 15 residues. V shed 6 bases and J shed 6 bases, with 21 bases lying between them. The CDR3, as DNA: TGTGCCAGCAGCCACCGGGACTCCTCTTACACCGAGCAGTACTTC. The encoded protein is CASSHRDSSYTEQYF.

V usage is TRBV27 and J usage is TRBJ2-3, with D perhaps matching TRBD2 (5 bases). Between the trimmed V and J ends, which lost 4 bases and 0 bases, there was a span of 14 bases. Germline CDR1 is MNHEY and CDR2 is SMNVEV (reference sequence). The CDR3 contains 16 residues. The CDR3 bases are TGTGCCAGCAGTTATCGAACGGGGTCAAGCACAGATACGCAGTATTTT. Amino acids: CASSYRTGSSTDTQYF.

The V call is TRBV27, the J call TRBJ2-5; 9 nucleotides match TRBD2. CDR3 size: 15 residues. V dropped 2 bases and J dropped 2; count of bases not matched to a gene: 3. Germline CDR1 reads MNHEY; CDR2 reads SMNVEV (reference sequence). The CDR3 spells CASSLRLAGQETQYF. The CDR3, as DNA: TGTGCCAGCAGTTTAAGGCTAGCGGGGCAAGAGACCCAGTACTTC.

This clone was recorded only once. V gene TRBV4-1 combines with J gene TRBJ2-7, with 8 positions matching TRBD1. Trimming removed 1 base from V and 6 bases from J; junction bases left unmatched: 5. Germline CDR1 is MGHRA and CDR2 is YSYEKL. The CDR3 is 14 residues long. The DNA for the CDR3 is TGCGCCAGCAGCCAAGTACCAGGGGGCGGCGAGCAGTACTTC. Its protein is CASSQVPGGGEQYF.

The CDR3 reads CASKRAGSGYTF. The CDR3, as DNA: TGTGCCAGCAAACGGGCAGGCAGCGGCTACACCTTC. V gene TRBV28 combines with J gene TRBJ1-2; D call uncertain. The CDR3 is 12 amino acids. From germline, CDR1 is MDHEN and CDR2 SYDVKM. V was cut by 7 bases and J by 8 bases, with 14 bases left in between.

The V and J genes are TRBV7-8 and TRBJ2-1, with D perhaps matching TRBD1 (6 bases). Germline V CDR1 and CDR2: SGHVS, FQNEAQ. The germline V and J ends were trimmed by 2 bases and 6 bases, with 11 bases remaining between them. This CDR3 spans 14 amino acids. CDR3 DNA: TGTGCCAGCAGCTTAAGCAGGGGTGGCAATGAGCAGTTCTTC. Its translation: CASSLSRGGNEQFF.

The genes are TRBV27 and TRBJ2-1; no firm D call. This CDR3 contains 17 residues. V was clipped by 1 base and J by 0 bases, with 13 bases between them. Germline V gene sequence: CDR1 MNHEY, CDR2 SMNVEV (reference sequence). The CDR3 DNA reads TGTGCCAGCAGTTTATGGGCAGGCGTTAGCTCCTACAATGAGCAGTTCTTC. Translated: CASSLWAGVSSYNEQFF.

The chain employs TRBV7-3 and TRBJ2-7, with D perhaps TRBD1 (6 bases). Per germline, CDR1 SGHTA and CDR2 FQGTGA. This CDR3 has 16 residues. The ends were cut back, 1 base at V and 2 bases at J, with 15 bases in the middle. The CDR3 DNA is TGTGCCAGCAGCTTAATGGGACAAGTCGGGACCTACGAGCAGTACTTC. Translated: CASSLMGQVGTYEQYF.

A single count supports this clone. The chain uses TRBV18 and TRBJ2-1; D remains unclear. CDR1 KGHSH and CDR2 LQKENI come from the germline V gene. CDR3 size: 14 residues. V was trimmed by 4 bases and J by 0 bases, leaving 7 bases between them. DNA of the CDR3: TGTGCCAGCTCACAGGCTCACTCCTACAATGAGCAGTTCTTC. Protein product: CASSQAHSYNEQFF.

The CDR3 nucleotides read TGTGCCAGCAGTGCAGGGGACACAGATACGCAGTATTTT. Translating it yields CASSAGDTDTQYF. The chain recombines TRBV5-6 with TRBJ2-3, with D perhaps TRBD1 (6 bases). The CDR3 has 13 residues. Germline CDR1 reads SGHDT; CDR2 reads YYEEEE. V dropped 5 bases and J dropped 2 bases, with 9 bases sitting between them.

The V and J genes are TRBV30 and TRBJ1-6, with 9 bases identical to TRBD1. CDR3 length equals 16 residues. CDR1 is GTSNPN, CDR2 SVGIG, per germline (reference sequence). V shed 1 base and J 5 bases; nucleotides not matched to a gene: 6. The CDR3 is CAWSALGQGNNSPLHF. The CDR3 bases are TGTGCCTGGAGTGCCTTGGGACAGGGTAATAATTCACCCCTCCACTTT.

The chain combines TRBV19 with TRBJ1-1; the D is unclear. V dropped 3 bases and J dropped 0 bases, with 8 bases sitting between them. This CDR3 is 14 amino acids long. Germline assignment: CDR1 LNHDA and CDR2 SQIVND (reference sequence). The CDR3 DNA is TGTGCCAGTAGTATTCGGGGAGTGAACACTGAAGCTTTCTTT. Its protein product is CASSIRGVNTEAFF.

This chain joins TRBV5-1 and TRBJ1-1; perhaps TRBD1 as D (5 bases). The V gene's germline CDR1 is SGHRS and CDR2 YFSETQ. The CDR3 consists of 14 residues. Trimming took off 0 bases at V and 8 bases at J, with 14 bases between the two ends. CDR3 sequence: CASSLGTTTLEAFF. The CDR3 bases are TGCGCCAGCAGCTTGGGGACAACTACCTTAGAAGCTTTCTTT.

J is TRBJ1-1 and V is TRBV5-1, with TRBD1 matching 8 bases. CDR1 and CDR2 from the germline V gene are SGHRS and YFSETQ. V lost 2 bases, J lost 0 bases, and 6 bases stayed unmatched. CDR3 length: 16 residues. CDR3 region: CASSLEGQGMNTEAFF. DNA of the CDR3: TGCGCCAGCAGCTTAGAAGGACAGGGTATGAACACTGAAGCTTTCTTT.

This chain uses TRBV6-5 with TRBJ2-1, with 8 positions matching TRBD2. Trimming took 0 bases from V and 0 from J; bases not matched to a gene: 1. The CDR3 has 16 residues. CDR1 and CDR2 from the germline V gene are MNHEY and SVGAGI. The CDR3 DNA is TGTGCCAGCAGTTACTCGAGCGGGAGCTCCTACAATGAGCAGTTCTTC. Translation: CASSYSSGSSYNEQFF.

The chain joins TRBV4-2 to TRBJ1-5, with TRBD1 matching over 9 bases. V lost 4 bases to trimming and J lost 5 bases; unmatched junction nucleotides: 9. Germline V CDR1 and CDR2: LGHNA, YNFKEQ. This CDR3 is 16 amino acids long. In nucleotides, the CDR3 is TGTGCCAGCAGCCTACAAACCGGGACAGGGTATCAGCCCCAGCATTTT. Protein sequence: CASSLQTGTGYQPQHF.

V is TRBV7-6 and J is TRBJ2-3, with 12 bases identical to TRBD2. J gave up 0 bases and V 3 bases, and 4 bases lay outside the gene matches. Germline V CDR1 and CDR2: SGHVS, FNYEAQ. CDR3 length: 17 amino acids. CDR3 residues: CASSFLAGGPSTDTQYF. CDR3 in DNA: TGTGCCAGCAGCTTTCTAGCGGGAGGGCCTAGCACAGATACGCAGTATTTT.